This TCR beta chain was recorded in a study of beta chain features in type 1 diabetes. General study results and limits: In comparison with healthy donors, patients had naive, central memory and Treg TCRB repertoires that appeared more similar. A moderate, significant TCRB CDR3 shortening appeared in type 1 diabetes across four CD4+ subsets.

This CDR3 spans 16 amino acids. Germline CDR1 and CDR2: LNHDA and SQIVND (reference sequence). The trim removed 6 bases at V and 3 bases at J, leaving 10 bases unmatched. A remark on this clone: Antigen: not known.

Every isolated RNA sample was fully reverse transcribed, so sequencing captured expressed TCRB transcripts. The average read count of naive, central memory and regulatory T cell samples was a few million. Assay used: immunoSEQ multiplex PCR; TCRdb lists only in-frame clones, some missing. The sample holds 500,000 to 800,000 clones, around 12% seen once. Sorting based on CD45RO/CCR7/CD25/CD127/CD95/CD27 separated CD4+ naive, central memory, regulatory and stem cell-like memory cells. The receptor was isolated from a man aged 25 to 45 with type 1 diabetes. The genes are TRBV19 and TRBJ1-2; TRBD1 matches 10 bases. Material: naive CD4+ T cells from blood. The CDR3 region has the DNA TGTGCCAGTAGACTCACCGGGACAGGGGTAGACTATGGCTACACCTTC. It yields the protein CASRLTGTGVDYGYTF.